This is a list of T cell receptor beta chains from one sample in a study of blood T cell repertoires in COVID-19. Using immunoSEQ multiplex PCR, the repertoire was profiled, and TCRdb retains in-frame clones only, with some absent. The data show 390,000 or so clones, 85% to 90% seen once. The sample was PBMCs or T cells enriched from blood (not recorded which). These receptors all come from a woman aged 45 to 65 who had recovered from COVID-19. Each CDR3 is given with its conserved first and last residue. The order of the fields is V gene, D gene, J gene, clone size, CDR3 protein, CDR3 DNA. The D gene is left open where the match is weak. A clone size is listed for some rows: how often the clone was seen (once, few, many), or a class if it is expanded.

V gene: TRBV3-1/TRBV3-2
D gene: TRBD2
J gene: TRBJ2-7
clone size: -
CDR3 protein: CASGPISPEAGGRAAYEQYF
CDR3 DNA: TGTGCCAGCGGACCCATCTCTCCGGAGGCGGGGGGGCGCGCCGCCTACGAGCAGTACTTC

V gene: TRBV16
D gene: -
J gene: TRBJ1-2
clone size: medium-sized
CDR3 protein: CASSEQGSANYGYTF
CDR3 DNA: TGTGCCAGCAGCGAGCAGGGGTCAGCTAACTATGGCTACACCTTC

V gene: TRBV6-5
D gene: -
J gene: TRBJ1-3
clone size: -
CDR3 protein: CASRTVFSGNTIYF
CDR3 DNA: TGTGCCAGCAGAACAGTTTTCTCTGGAAACACCATATATTTT

V gene: TRBV29-1
D gene: -
J gene: TRBJ2-1
clone size: -
CDR3 protein: CSVARTLYNEQFF
CDR3 DNA: TGCAGCGTTGCTCGGACACTTTACAATGAGCAGTTCTTC

V gene: TRBV7-8
D gene: -
J gene: TRBJ1-6
clone size: -
CDR3 protein: CASSLARQPNSPLHF
CDR3 DNA: TGTGCCAGCAGCTTAGCGCGACAGCCTAATTCACCCCTCCACTTT

V gene: TRBV12-3/TRBV12-4
D gene: -
J gene: TRBJ1-1
clone size: -
CDR3 protein: CASSWTQPEAFF
CDR3 DNA: TGTGCCAGCAGCTGGACACAGCCTGAAGCTTTCTTT

V gene: TRBV4-2
D gene: -
J gene: TRBJ1-5
clone size: few
CDR3 protein: CASSSGAGNQPQHF
CDR3 DNA: TGTGCCAGCAGCTCTGGGGCAGGTAATCAGCCCCAGCATTTT

V gene: TRBV10-3
D gene: TRBD2
J gene: TRBJ2-3
clone size: -
CDR3 protein: CAMSYGTSESDTQYF
CDR3 DNA: TGTGCCATGAGCTACGGGACTAGCGAGTCAGATACGCAGTATTTT

V gene: TRBV4-1
D gene: TRBD1
J gene: TRBJ1-2
clone size: -
CDR3 protein: CASSHGTGSDYGYTF
CDR3 DNA: TGCGCCAGCAGCCACGGGACAGGTTCTGACTATGGCTACACCTTC

V gene: TRBV7-9
D gene: -
J gene: TRBJ1-2
clone size: -
CDR3 protein: CASSADSSYGYTF
CDR3 DNA: TGTGCCAGCAGCGCGGACAGCTCCTATGGCTACACCTTC

V gene: TRBV19
D gene: TRBD1
J gene: TRBJ1-5
clone size: -
CDR3 protein: CASSIDLGGAGQPQHF
CDR3 DNA: TGTGCCAGTAGTATAGATCTAGGGGGCGCGGGGCAGCCCCAGCATTTT

V gene: TRBV28
D gene: TRBD1
J gene: TRBJ2-2
clone size: -
CDR3 protein: CASSITQGYTGELFF
CDR3 DNA: TGTGCCAGCAGTATCACACAGGGGTACACCGGGGAGCTGTTTTTT

V gene: TRBV29-1
D gene: -
J gene: TRBJ1-1
clone size: -
CDR3 protein: CSVERRGNTEAFF
CDR3 DNA: TGCAGCGTTGAAAGGAGGGGGAACACTGAAGCTTTCTTT

V gene: TRBV4-2
D gene: -
J gene: TRBJ1-2
clone size: -
CDR3 protein: CASSQEFYSGYTF
CDR3 DNA: TGTGCCAGCAGCCAAGAATTCTACTCCGGCTACACCTTC

V gene: TRBV6-5
D gene: -
J gene: TRBJ2-7
clone size: -
CDR3 protein: CASSYATAGVHEQYF
CDR3 DNA: TGTGCCAGCAGTTACGCCACTGCAGGGGTCCACGAGCAGTACTTC

V gene: TRBV28
D gene: -
J gene: TRBJ2-3
clone size: -
CDR3 protein: CASRDSSTDTQYF
CDR3 DNA: TGTGCCAGCAGGGACTCTAGCACAGATACGCAGTATTTT

V gene: TRBV7-2
D gene: -
J gene: TRBJ1-1
clone size: few
CDR3 protein: CASRPDRRGNTEAFF
CDR3 DNA: TGTGCCAGCAGGCCAGACCGCAGGGGAAACACTGAAGCTTTCTTT

V gene: TRBV28
D gene: TRBD1
J gene: TRBJ1-5
clone size: -
CDR3 protein: CASSPAGTGNQPQHF
CDR3 DNA: TGTGCCAGCAGTCCCGCCGGGACAGGGAACCAGCCCCAGCATTTT

V gene: TRBV10-3
D gene: -
J gene: TRBJ2-1
clone size: -
CDR3 protein: CATASQVSYNEQFF
CDR3 DNA: TGTGCCACCGCAAGCCAGGTGTCCTACAATGAGCAGTTCTTC

V gene: TRBV7-7
D gene: -
J gene: TRBJ2-5
clone size: -
CDR3 protein: CASSFGRGETQYF
CDR3 DNA: TGTGCTAGCAGCTTCGGCAGGGGAGAGACCCAGTACTTC

V gene: TRBV12-3/TRBV12-4
D gene: -
J gene: TRBJ1-1
clone size: -
CDR3 protein: CASSPFSVPEAFF
CDR3 DNA: TGTGCCAGCAGTCCGTTCAGCGTTCCTGAAGCTTTCTTT

V gene: TRBV5-1
D gene: TRBD1
J gene: TRBJ1-1
clone size: -
CDR3 protein: CASSLTTGGNTEAFF
CDR3 DNA: TGCGCCAGCAGCTTAACTACAGGGGGGAACACTGAAGCTTTCTTT

V gene: TRBV5-1
D gene: TRBD2
J gene: TRBJ2-3
clone size: few
CDR3 protein: CASSPLASGGVTDTQYF
CDR3 DNA: TGCGCCAGCAGCCCCCTGGCTAGCGGGGGGGTCACAGATACGCAGTATTTT

V gene: TRBV7-9
D gene: TRBD2
J gene: TRBJ2-1
clone size: -
CDR3 protein: CASSLGTRLGNEQFF
CDR3 DNA: TGTGCCAGCAGCTTAGGGACTAGGCTTGGTAATGAGCAGTTCTTC

V gene: TRBV18
D gene: -
J gene: TRBJ1-5
clone size: -
CDR3 protein: CASSLTDNSNQPQHF
CDR3 DNA: TGTGCCAGCTCACTGACAGATAACAGCAATCAGCCCCAGCATTTT

V gene: TRBV7-6
D gene: TRBD2
J gene: TRBJ2-3
clone size: -
CDR3 protein: CASSLSAAGGTDTQYF
CDR3 DNA: TGTGCCAGCAGCTTATCAGCGGCGGGGGGCACAGATACGCAGTATTTT

V gene: TRBV4-3
D gene: -
J gene: TRBJ1-2
clone size: -
CDR3 protein: CASSQEEGLYGYTF
CDR3 DNA: TGCGCCAGCAGCCAAGAAGAGGGACTCTATGGCTACACCTTC

V gene: TRBV19
D gene: -
J gene: TRBJ2-1
clone size: -
CDR3 protein: CASSLIRDLDEQFF
CDR3 DNA: TGTGCCAGTAGCCTTATCCGGGATTTGGATGAGCAGTTCTTC

V gene: TRBV5-1
D gene: -
J gene: TRBJ1-1
clone size: -
CDR3 protein: CASSRTTGSGNTEAFF
CDR3 DNA: TGCGCCAGCAGCCGAACTACAGGGAGCGGGAACACTGAAGCTTTCTTT

V gene: TRBV21-1
D gene: -
J gene: TRBJ2-5
clone size: once
CDR3 protein: CASNPGTEVETQYF
CDR3 DNA: TGTGCCAGCAACCCCGGGACAGAGGTGGAGACCCAGTACTTC

V gene: TRBV2
D gene: TRBD1
J gene: TRBJ1-2
clone size: -
CDR3 protein: CASRFSRDRGHTDGYTF
CDR3 DNA: TGTGCCAGCAGATTCAGCCGGGACAGGGGGCATACTGATGGCTACACCTTC

V gene: TRBV5-6
D gene: -
J gene: TRBJ1-2
clone size: -
CDR3 protein: CASSLTQGNYGYTF
CDR3 DNA: TGTGCCAGCAGCTTGACGCAGGGTAACTATGGCTACACCTTC

V gene: TRBV2
D gene: TRBD1
J gene: TRBJ1-1
clone size: few
CDR3 protein: CASSVDRSDTEAFF
CDR3 DNA: TGTGCCAGCAGTGTGGACAGGAGTGACACTGAAGCTTTCTTT

V gene: TRBV15
D gene: TRBD1
J gene: TRBJ1-4
clone size: -
CDR3 protein: CATSSRDSNEKLFF
CDR3 DNA: TGTGCCACCAGCAGCCGGGACAGTAATGAAAAACTGTTTTTT

V gene: TRBV28
D gene: TRBD2
J gene: TRBJ2-3
clone size: -
CDR3 protein: CASSRGLAGGRVTQYF
CDR3 DNA: TGTGCCAGCAGCCGGGGACTAGCGGGGGGCCGGGTTACGCAGTATTTT

V gene: TRBV3-1/TRBV3-2
D gene: -
J gene: TRBJ1-2
clone size: -
CDR3 protein: CASSQDRGYGYTF
CDR3 DNA: TGTGCCAGCAGCCAAGATCGGGGCTATGGCTACACCTTC

V gene: TRBV3-1/TRBV3-2
D gene: -
J gene: TRBJ1-6
clone size: -
CDR3 protein: CASSLILPQGQDNSPLHF
CDR3 DNA: TGTGCCAGCAGCCTAATCCTACCCCAGGGACAAGATAATTCACCCCTCCACTTT

V gene: TRBV7-8
D gene: -
J gene: TRBJ2-2
clone size: -
CDR3 protein: CASSGEDSPNTGELFF
CDR3 DNA: TGTGCCAGCAGCGGAGAGGACAGTCCGAACACCGGGGAGCTGTTTTTT

V gene: TRBV3-1/TRBV3-2
D gene: -
J gene: TRBJ1-1
clone size: few
CDR3 protein: CASSQLANTEAFF
CDR3 DNA: TGTGCCAGCAGCCAACTAGCGAACACTGAAGCTTTCTTT

V gene: TRBV6-5
D gene: TRBD1
J gene: TRBJ1-4
clone size: -
CDR3 protein: CASIHRGTNEKLFF
CDR3 DNA: TGTGCCAGCATCCACAGGGGAACTAATGAAAAACTGTTTTTT

V gene: TRBV28
D gene: -
J gene: TRBJ1-2
clone size: -
CDR3 protein: CASSLTANYGYTF
CDR3 DNA: TGTGCCAGCAGCTTGACTGCTAACTATGGCTACACCTTC

V gene: TRBV24-1
D gene: -
J gene: TRBJ2-7
clone size: -
CDR3 protein: CATSDLGAEQYF
CDR3 DNA: TGTGCCACCAGTGATCTTGGGGCCGAGCAGTACTTC

V gene: TRBV29-1
D gene: -
J gene: TRBJ1-1
clone size: once
CDR3 protein: CSVALSSQNTEAFF
CDR3 DNA: TGCAGCGTTGCCCTTAGCAGCCAAAACACTGAAGCTTTCTTT

V gene: TRBV9
D gene: TRBD2
J gene: TRBJ2-2
clone size: -
CDR3 protein: CASSVGLAGAGGELFF
CDR3 DNA: TGTGCCAGCAGCGTCGGACTAGCGGGGGCTGGCGGGGAGCTGTTTTTT

V gene: TRBV19
D gene: -
J gene: TRBJ1-1
clone size: -
CDR3 protein: CASSTWDKNTEAFF
CDR3 DNA: TGTGCCAGTAGTACATGGGACAAGAACACTGAAGCTTTCTTT

V gene: TRBV12-5
D gene: TRBD1
J gene: TRBJ1-2
clone size: -
CDR3 protein: CASGVGQGYNYGYTF
CDR3 DNA: TGTGCTAGTGGGGTGGGACAGGGTTATAACTATGGCTACACCTTC

V gene: TRBV19
D gene: TRBD1
J gene: TRBJ1-2
clone size: -
CDR3 protein: CASSPTGGGGYTF
CDR3 DNA: TGTGCCAGTAGCCCGACAGGGGGCGGCGGCTACACCTTC

V gene: TRBV18
D gene: -
J gene: TRBJ2-1
clone size: -
CDR3 protein: CASSTTRGENEQFF
CDR3 DNA: TGTGCCAGCTCCACTACCCGGGGAGAGAATGAGCAGTTCTTC

V gene: TRBV5-6
D gene: -
J gene: TRBJ1-5
clone size: -
CDR3 protein: CASSLDRANQPQHF
CDR3 DNA: TGTGCCAGCAGCTTGGACAGGGCGAATCAGCCCCAGCATTTT

V gene: TRBV5-6
D gene: -
J gene: TRBJ1-2
clone size: -
CDR3 protein: CASSLFDFVSDGYTF
CDR3 DNA: TGTGCCAGCAGCTTGTTTGACTTCGTAAGCGATGGCTACACCTTC

V gene: TRBV5-6
D gene: TRBD2
J gene: TRBJ2-7
clone size: -
CDR3 protein: CASSPRGGGVKQYF
CDR3 DNA: TGTGCCAGCAGTCCGAGGGGCGGGGGAGTTAAGCAGTACTTC